Listed below are T cell receptor beta chains from one sample, sequenced in a study of T cell changes during pregnancy in multiple sclerosis. TCRdb's table, derived via immunoSEQ multiplex PCR, lists solely in-frame clones and lacks some. Of about 27,000 clones detected, approximately 91% appear once; the ten largest clones hold 7.5% to 8.5%. The source was CD8+ T cells from peripheral blood mononuclear cells, collected in the second trimester of pregnancy. The receptors were sampled from a female donor with multiple sclerosis, enrolled in a pregnancy study. Each CDR3 is given with its conserved first and last residue. Size is stated for part of the rows, as once, few or many counts, or as a class when the clone is expanded.

>.|TRBV19|TRBJ2-2
CASSILGLTGGPDGELFF
>.|TRBV4-3|TRBJ1-1
CASSPWGGITEAFF
>.|TRBV5-1|TRBJ1-1
CASRLGQGSTEAFF
>.|TRBV5-1|TRBJ2-2
CASRKPEGNTGELFF
>.|TRBV13|TRBJ1-2
CASSPGTGWDYGYTF
>.|TRBV6-1|TRBJ2-3
CASSDIGGGPTDTQYF
>.|TRBV28|TRBJ1-1
CASSTWTAVNTEAFF
>.|TRBV10-3|TRBJ1-3
CAISGQGAVPGNTIYF
>.|TRBV4-3|TRBJ1-1
CASSQAVTGETEAFF
>once|TRBV19|TRBJ1-1
CASSYRGQGAFF
>once|TRBV6-5|TRBJ2-7
CASSYSPAGGLGEQYF
>few|TRBV5-6|TRBJ1-2
CASSFNPGGKYGYTF
>few|TRBV27|TRBJ2-2
CASLSGYDMGPGGTGELFF
>once|TRBV27|TRBJ1-5
CASSHIRGGNQPQHF
>.|TRBV29-1|TRBJ1-3
CSVEGGGNTIYF
>.|TRBV30|TRBJ2-2
CAWKFMDSLGPGELFF
>once|TRBV12-5|TRBJ1-1
CASGLVYQLNTEAFF
>.|TRBV9|TRBJ1-2
CASSRGQADRYTF
>.|TRBV10-2|TRBJ2-5
CASSPINLSGGHEETQYF
>.|TRBV7-9|TRBJ1-1
CASSLGEGQVVAFF
>.|TRBV2|TRBJ2-7
CASTEGARYEQYF
>.|TRBV27|TRBJ2-7
CASSPHPSSGGEQYF
>.|TRBV4-3|TRBJ1-2
CASSVSRQGDGYTF
>.|TRBV4-1|TRBJ1-1
CASRPGQMNTEAFF
>.|TRBV7-9|TRBJ1-6
CASSLGGGNSPLHF
>.|TRBV9|TRBJ2-1
CASSVETGGLEQFF
>.|TRBV9|TRBJ2-1
CASSVPAREEQFF
>.|TRBV6-4|TRBJ2-1
CASSDSQNNEQFF
>.|TRBV6-1|TRBJ2-2
CASSVGVKLFF
>.|TRBV6-5|TRBJ2-7
CASSYSSGNEQYF
>.|TRBV4-1|TRBJ2-3
CASSLGQTDTQYF
>.|TRBV5-5|TRBJ2-1
CASSLAPEISYNEQFF
>.|TRBV27|TRBJ2-2
CASSPWTLNTGELFF
>.|TRBV7-8|TRBJ2-3
CASSLGQVDTQYF
>.|TRBV27|TRBJ1-1
CASSFERNTEAFF
>.|TRBV19|TRBJ2-1
CAPMGAYLDNEQFF
>.|TRBV7-9|TRBJ2-3
CASSFGDRYADTQYF
>.|TRBV10-1|TRBJ2-7
CASSLSVGYEQYF
>.|TRBV7-8|TRBJ2-7
CASSHFQGQPYEQYF
>.|TRBV10-3|TRBJ1-6
CAISESGTARGGSYNSPLHF
>.|TRBV27|TRBJ2-1
CASSFYGGVREQFF
>.|TRBV5-8|TRBJ1-2
CASSETGVYAYGYTF
>.|TRBV7-3|TRBJ1-1
CASSPGGVVGAFF
>.|TRBV7-2|TRBJ2-7
CASSLTGEGEQYF
>.|TRBV5-1|TRBJ1-6
CASSLVRYSPLHF
>.|TRBV4-1|TRBJ1-1
CASSPLAGAGTEAFF
>.|TRBV12-5|TRBJ1-1
CASGSPVQGPSGNTEAFF